The 15 T cell receptor beta chains listed next were all sequenced from one sample in a study of cytomegalovirus exposure and HLA in healthy donors. The PCR was carried out with 60 Vbeta primers and 13 Jbeta primers. Here immunoSEQ multiplex PCR was the method, and the copy in TCRdb shows in-frame clones only, minus some. The profile shows about 130,000 clones, about 73% of them singletons. The sample consisted of PBMCs. These receptors were taken from an older woman in good health and CMV-seropositive.

CDR3 amino acids: CASLSTAGDSYNEQFF. In nucleotides, the CDR3 is TGTGCCAGCCTTAGCACAGCGGGGGACTCCTACAATGAGCAGTTCTTC. J is TRBJ2-1 and V is TRBV28; 8 nucleotides match TRBD2. Germline CDR1 is MDHEN and CDR2 is SYDVKM. With V trimmed by 8 bases and J by 0 bases, 9 bases remained unmatched. The CDR3 length is 16 residues.

This clone was counted a few times. The chain combines TRBV7-9 with TRBJ1-2; D is unclear. The CDR3 totals 14 residues. The V gene's germline CDR1 is SEHNR and CDR2 FQNEAQ (reference sequence). The V gene lost 0 bases and the J gene lost 6 bases, with 11 bases spanning the gap. CDR3 nucleotides: TGTGCCAGCAGCTTAGCCATTCCCCAGAATGGCTACACCTTC. Translated: CASSLAIPQNGYTF.

There are a few counts of this clone. The V gene is TRBV7-6, the J gene TRBJ2-7, with D perhaps TRBD1 (7 bases). This CDR3 region has 15 residues. The germline gives CDR1 SGHVS, CDR2 FNYEAQ. Trimming cost V 2 bases and J 2 bases, with 13 bases left between them. In DNA, the CDR3 is TGTGCCAGCAGCTTAAACCAGGGGGGCCCCTACGAGCAGTACTTC. This translates into CASSLNQGGPYEQYF.

The chain uses TRBV6-1 and TRBJ1-3, with a tentative D call TRBD1 (6 bases). Germline CDR1 and CDR2: MNHNS and SASEGT. V dropped 6 bases and J dropped 5 bases, with 11 bases sitting between them. CDR3 length equals 13 residues. The CDR3 reads CASRSGHRNTIYF. In DNA form, the CDR3 reads TGTGCCAGCAGATCGGGACACCGAAACACCATATATTTT.

V gene TRBV6-1 combines with J gene TRBJ1-4, with D perhaps TRBD1 (6 bases). The V and J ends lost 2 bases and 8 bases respectively, with 12 bases between them. Germline CDR1 and CDR2: MNHNS and SASEGT. The CDR3 extends over 14 amino acids. The CDR3 reads CASSENRGKEKLFF. The CDR3 region has the DNA TGTGCCAGCAGTGAAAATAGGGGGAAGGAAAAACTGTTTTTT.

This clone was counted once. The chain employs TRBV5-1 and TRBJ2-1; TRBD2 matches at 11 bases. V was clipped by 4 bases and J by 4 bases; unmatched bases: 4. There are 15 residues in the CDR3. Germline lookup yields CDR1 SGHRS and CDR2 YFSETQ. The CDR3 protein is CASSQGLAEYNEQFF. The CDR3 DNA is TGCGCCAGCAGCCAGGGACTAGCGGAATACAATGAGCAGTTCTTC.

In the case of this clone: The sample has other DNA sequences that encode this CDR3 too. V is TRBV7-3 and J is TRBJ2-2; tentative D call: TRBD2 (6 bases). Trimming shortened V by 0 bases and J by 0 bases, and 8 bases separated the two germline ends. Per germline, CDR1 SGHTA and CDR2 FQGTGA. The CDR3 spans 16 residues. CDR3 in amino acids: CASSLTSGANTGELFF. CDR3 nucleotides: TGTGCCAGCAGCTTAACTAGCGGAGCGAACACCGGGGAGCTGTTTTTT.

This chain links TRBV6-5 with TRBJ1-5; 11 positions agree with TRBD1. Losses at the gene ends were 8 bases for V and 4 bases for J; bases not matched to a gene: 4. CDR3 length equals 14 residues. Germline CDR1 and CDR2: MNHEY and SVGAGI. CDR3 amino acids: CASQGTGGNQPQHF. The CDR3 bases are TGTGCCAGCCAAGGGACAGGGGGAAATCAGCCCCAGCATTTT.

This clone came up a few times. This chain uses TRBV5-1 with TRBJ1-4, with a tentative D call TRBD1 (6 bases). Trimming pared 3 bases from V and 4 bases from J, leaving 16 bases between. Germline V gene data show CDR1 as SGHRS and CDR2 as YFSETQ. CDR3 length: 16 amino acids. CDR3 sequence reads: CASSYQQGGGNEKLFF. In DNA form, the CDR3 reads TGCGCCAGCAGCTATCAACAGGGCGGGGGTAATGAAAAACTGTTTTTT. The full variable domain, completed using reference TRBV5-1 and TRBJ1-4, is KAGVTQTPRYLIKTRGQQVTLSCSPISGHRSVSWYQQTPGQGLQFLFEYFSETQRNKGNFPGRFSGRQFSNSRSEMNVSTLELGDSALYLCASSYQQGGGNEKLFFGSGTQLSVL.

The rearrangement joins TRBV29-1 to TRBJ1-2, with D possibly matching TRBD1 (6 bases). CDR3 length: 13 amino acids. The V end lost 4 bases, the J end lost 6 bases, and 15 bases lay between the germline ends. The germline CDR1 and CDR2 sequences are SQVTM and ANQGSEA. The CDR3 DNA sequence: TGCAGCGTTGTGGGATCAGGGGCTGATGGCTACACCTTC. Protein product: CSVVGSGADGYTF.

J is TRBJ1-5 and V is TRBV19; TRBD1 matches at 7 bases. CDR1 and CDR2 (germline): LNHDA, SQIVND (reference sequence). Trimming took 3 bases from V and 2 from J; bases not matched to a gene: 10. The CDR3 consists of 17 residues. This chain's CDR3 is CASSISVVDRRNQPQHF. The CDR3 bases are TGTGCCAGTAGTATCTCGGTCGTGGACAGGCGCAATCAGCCCCAGCATTTT.

V is TRBV19 and J is TRBJ2-7; 10 nucleotides match TRBD2. CDR3 length: 15 residues. V lost 6 bases and J lost 1; bases outside the gene matches: 6. Per germline, CDR1 LNHDA and CDR2 SQIVND (reference sequence). DNA of the CDR3: TGTGCCAGTAGCATTCTAGCGGGAGCTTCCTACGAGCAGTACTTC. It translates to CASSILAGASYEQYF.

The chain carries TRBV6-1 and TRBJ2-4; 7 bases match TRBD1. V lost 3 bases and J lost 1; bases outside the gene matches: 12. The CDR3 length is 18 residues. Per germline, CDR1 MNHNS and CDR2 SASEGT. The CDR3 region is CASSDLPRTGAAKNIQYF. CDR3 sequence (DNA): TGTGCCAGCAGTGACTTGCCTAGGACAGGAGCGGCCAAAAACATTCAGTACTTC.

The chain uses TRBV5-1 and TRBJ2-1, with D perhaps TRBD2 (5 bases). This CDR3 has 17 residues. V lost 0 bases to trimming and J lost 6 bases, with 19 bases between them. Germline assignment: CDR1 SGHRS and CDR2 YFSETQ. The DNA of the CDR3 is TGCGCCAGCAGCTTGGCCGGACTTCTTTCGGGGATCAATGAGCAGTTCTTC. Its protein is CASSLAGLLSGINEQFF.

This clone was observed a few times. This chain joins TRBV30 and TRBJ2-7; D unresolved. Germline V gives CDR1 GTSNPN, CDR2 SVGIG (reference sequence). The CDR3 covers 12 residues. Deletions cut 2 bases from V and 3 bases from J, with 8 bases between. CDR3 sequence: CAWSPGIYEQYF. For the CDR3, the DNA is TGTGCCTGGAGTCCAGGTATCTACGAGCAGTACTTC.